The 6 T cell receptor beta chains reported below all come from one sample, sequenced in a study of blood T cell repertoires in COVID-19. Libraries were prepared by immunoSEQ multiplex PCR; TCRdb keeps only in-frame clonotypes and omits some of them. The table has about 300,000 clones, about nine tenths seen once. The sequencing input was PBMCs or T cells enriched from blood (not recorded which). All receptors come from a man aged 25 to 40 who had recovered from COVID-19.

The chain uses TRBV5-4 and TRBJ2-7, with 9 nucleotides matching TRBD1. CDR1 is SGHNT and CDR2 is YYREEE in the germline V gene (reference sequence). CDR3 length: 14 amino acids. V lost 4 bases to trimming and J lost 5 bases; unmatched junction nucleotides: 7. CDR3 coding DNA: TGTGCCAGCAGCCCCCCTGGGGACAGGGACGAGCAGTACTTC. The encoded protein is CASSPPGDRDEQYF.

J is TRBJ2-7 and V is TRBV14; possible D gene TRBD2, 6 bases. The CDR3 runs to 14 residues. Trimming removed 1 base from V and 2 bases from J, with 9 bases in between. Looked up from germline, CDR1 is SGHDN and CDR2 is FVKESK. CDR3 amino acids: CASSQAWGAYEQYF. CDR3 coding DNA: TGTGCCAGCAGCCAAGCCTGGGGGGCCTACGAGCAGTACTTC.

The CDR3 region is CASSSGERNTEAFF. The CDR3 DNA sequence: TGTGCCAGCAGCTCGGGGGAGAGGAACACTGAAGCTTTCTTT. The chain carries TRBV7-9 and TRBJ1-1; the D gene is possibly TRBD1 (5 bases). This CDR3 has 14 amino acids. V was clipped by 4 bases and J by 1 base, with 10 bases between them. CDR1 is SEHNR and CDR2 is FQNEAQ in the germline V gene (reference sequence).

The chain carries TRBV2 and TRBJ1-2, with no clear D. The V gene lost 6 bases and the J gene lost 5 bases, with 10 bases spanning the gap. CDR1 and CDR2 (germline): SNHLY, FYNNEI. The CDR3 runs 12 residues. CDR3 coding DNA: TGTGCCAGCAGCGGGTTTCAATATGGCTACACCTTC. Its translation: CASSGFQYGYTF.

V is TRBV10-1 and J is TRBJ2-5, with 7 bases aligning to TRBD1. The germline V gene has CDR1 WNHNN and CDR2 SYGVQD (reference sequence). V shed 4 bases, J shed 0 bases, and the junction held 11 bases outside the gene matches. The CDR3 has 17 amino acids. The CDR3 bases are TGCGCCAGCAGTGTAGGGGGCGCAGGGTTGGACCAAGAGACCCAGTACTTC. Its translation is CASSVGGAGLDQETQYF.

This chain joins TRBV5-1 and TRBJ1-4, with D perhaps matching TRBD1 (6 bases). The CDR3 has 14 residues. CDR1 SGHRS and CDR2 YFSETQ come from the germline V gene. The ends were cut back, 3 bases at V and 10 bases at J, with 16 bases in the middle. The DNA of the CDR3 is TGCGCCAGCAGCTCCTCACAGGGTCCCGTAAAACTGTTTTTT. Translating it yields CASSSSQGPVKLFF. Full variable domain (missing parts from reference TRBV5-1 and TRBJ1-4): KAGVTQTPRYLIKTRGQQVTLSCSPISGHRSVSWYQQTPGQGLQFLFEYFSETQRNKGNFPGRFSGRQFSNSRSEMNVSTLELGDSALYLCASSSSQGPVKLFFGSGTQLSVL.